Below are 14 T cell receptor beta chains sequenced from a single sample in a study of blood T cells in healthy people across ages (dated by TCRdb to between 2014 and 2017). Library generation was performed with 5' RACE. Sequencing used an Illumina HiSeq 2500. A second PCR of 7 to 11 cycles was performed with a sample-barcoded 5' primer and a J-beta primer mix. Clones were called with MiXCR by TCRdb after fastp trimmed the public reads at Q25, and only in-frame beta chains were retained. Entries are consolidated by CDR3 protein sequence, retaining the most common genes and DNA. The sample table contains about a million distinct CDR3 sequences; only one count was recorded for about 44% of them. 13% of the sample is taken by the ten largest. The sequenced sample consisted of blood. Receptors originate from a man aged 25-40 years in good health.

This clonotype was picked up many times. The chain joins TRBV2 to TRBJ2-7; TRBD2 is a possible D gene (6 bases). CDR1 and CDR2 from the germline V gene are SNHLY and FYNNEI. The CDR3 spans 12 residues. V shed 5 bases and J shed 4 bases, with 9 bases lying between them. The CDR3 DNA is TGTGCCAGCAGTCAACTAGCTTACGAGCAGTACTTC. This translates into CASSQLAYEQYF.

In this sample, this clonotype turned up many times. The chain recombines TRBV10-3 with TRBJ2-6; D is unclear. This CDR3 has 13 amino acids. Trimming shortened V by 7 bases and J by 0 bases, and 4 bases separated the two germline ends. Germline values: CDR1 ENHRY, CDR2 SYGVKD. The CDR3 sequence: CAITGSGANVLTF. The CDR3 DNA is TGTGCCATCACGGGCTCTGGGGCCAACGTCCTGACTTTC.

The rearrangement joins TRBV12-3 or TRBV12-4 to TRBJ2-7; no clear D gene. The V and J ends lost 8 bases and 5 bases respectively, with 7 bases between them. This CDR3 has 10 residues. Here the CDR3 reads CASARNEQYF. DNA of the CDR3: TGTGCCAGCGCCCGGAACGAGCAGTACTTC.

This chain uses TRBV20-1 with TRBJ1-1, with TRBD1 identical over 7 bases. This CDR3 region has 11 residues. Germline V gene data show CDR1 as DFQATT and CDR2 as SNEGSKA (reference sequence). J lost 12 bases, V lost 6 bases, and 10 bases had no gene match. In DNA form, the CDR3 reads TGCAGTGCGAGACCACAGGGGTTGTCTTTCTTT. Translation gives CSARPQGLSFF.

The chain is built from TRBV2 and TRBJ1-2; D call uncertain. CDR3 length: 11 residues. The germline CDR1 and CDR2 sequences are SNHLY and FYNNEI. The germline V and J ends were trimmed by 7 bases and 8 bases, with 11 bases remaining between them. The CDR3 here is CASTHDNGYTF. For the CDR3, the DNA is TGTGCCAGCACCCATGATAACGGCTACACCTTC.

The chain carries TRBV25-1 and TRBJ1-2, with 7 bases identical to TRBD1. CDR3 size: 17 residues. Germline trimming cut 3 bases from V and 2 bases from J; bases unmatched to any gene: 12. The germline CDR1 and CDR2 sequences are MGHDK and SYGVNS. This CDR3 reads CASSDPSSTGRNYGYTF. DNA of the CDR3: TGTGCCAGCAGTGATCCCTCCTCGACAGGGCGGAACTATGGCTACACCTTC.

This clonotype occurred many times. The chain is built from TRBV4-3 and TRBJ2-2, with 13 bases lining up with TRBD2. V shed 5 bases, J shed 6 bases, and the junction held 3 bases outside the gene matches. CDR1 and CDR2 from the germline V gene are LGHNA and YSLEER. The CDR3 contains 15 residues. The chain's CDR3 is CASSWTSGGAGELFF. CDR3 nucleotides: TGCGCCAGCAGCTGGACTAGCGGGGGCGCCGGGGAGCTGTTTTTT.

This clonotype occurred a few times. V and J are TRBV4-3 and TRBJ2-1, with D unresolved. V was shortened by 0 bases and J by 0 bases, with 6 bases between the two germline ends. CDR3 length: 15 amino acids. Germline values: CDR1 LGHNA, CDR2 YSLEER. In DNA, the CDR3 is TGCGCCAGCAGCCAAGATAAAAACTCCTACAATGAGCAGTTCTTC. This sequence encodes CASSQDKNSYNEQFF.

J is TRBJ2-5 and V is TRBV12-3 or TRBV12-4; D gene uncertain. Matching the DNA end better, TRBJ2-7 makes the J call doubtful. The CDR3 sequence is 14 residues long. The CDR3 sequence is CASTPPYRPLEQYF. The CDR3, as DNA: TGTGCCAGCACCCCACCATATCGGCCCCTCGAGCAGTACTTC.

The table lists this clonotype with many counts. The chain combines TRBV20-1 with TRBJ2-7; 8 bases agree with TRBD2. The germline CDR1 and CDR2 sequences are DFQATT and SNEGSKA (reference sequence). The CDR3 length is 15 residues. The ends lost 1 base at V and 4 bases at J; junction bases unmatched: 9. This CDR3 is CSARGRDAGGYEQYF. DNA for the CDR3: TGCAGTGCTAGAGGCAGGGATGCGGGGGGTTACGAGCAGTACTTC.

This chain joins TRBV14 and TRBJ1-2; D not certain. Germline V lookup: CDR1 SGHDN, CDR2 FVKESK. The CDR3 runs to 12 residues. The V and J ends lost 4 bases and 9 bases respectively, with 12 bases between them. The CDR3 sequence: CASSPSRISYTF. The CDR3 DNA follows: TGTGCCAGCAGCCCTAGTCGGATCAGCTACACCTTC.

This clonotype came up a few times. The rearrangement uses TRBV6-2 or TRBV6-3 and TRBJ1-5; D unresolved. The CDR3 sequence is 13 residues long. The ends were cut back, 5 bases at V and 4 bases at J, with 9 bases in the middle. CDR1 MNHEY and CDR2 SVGEGT come from the germline V gene. CDR3 region: CASSDPPNQPQHF. For the CDR3, the DNA is TGTGCCAGCAGTGACCCACCTAATCAGCCCCAGCATTTT.

This sequence joins TRBV28 and TRBJ2-5; no reliable D call. The CDR3 extends over 14 amino acids. The germline V gene encodes CDR1 MDHEN and CDR2 SYDVKM. Trimming took off 5 bases at V and 5 bases at J, with 15 bases between the two ends. As DNA, the CDR3 is TGTGCCAGCAGTCCCCTACGAGCCGGGGAGACCCAGTACTTC. Protein product: CASSPLRAGETQYF.

Of note for this clonotype: The junction differs from germline at one of its ends, possibly a read error. CDR3 DNA: TGCAGCGTCGTGGACTCTGGGGCCGACGTCCTGACTTTC. Translated, it gives CSVVDSGADVLTF. The chain uses TRBV29-1 and TRBJ2-6, with D perhaps assigned TRBD1 or TRBD2 (5 bases each). From germline, CDR1 is SQVTM and CDR2 ANQGSEA. There are 13 residues in the CDR3.